The clone carrying this T cell receptor (beta chain) showed up just once. This record comes from a study of blood T cell dynamics during melanoma immunotherapy. Study in general: Standard first-line treatment here was pembrolizumab or nivolumab plus ipilimumab in metastatic melanoma.

Each bulk PBMC sample had roughly 400 ng DNA loaded. Clones were read by immunoSEQ multiplex PCR, and TCRdb kept only the in-frame ones, dropping some. The data contain about 6,900 clones, around 80% of them singletons. Stated time point: pre-treatment baseline. Disease control meant complete response, partial response or stable disease at 12 weeks. The CDR3 has 14 residues. The V and J ends lost 8 bases and 1 base respectively, with 11 bases between them. Per germline, CDR1 MGHDK and CDR2 SYGVNS. The TCR sequence derives from a human donor with melanoma. This specimen was blood, taken from a patient treated with checkpoint blockade. J is TRBJ2-2 and V is TRBV25-1; D remains ambiguous. The CDR3 DNA is TGTGCCAGCGGACCTCTTCAGAACACCGGGGAGCTGTTTTTT. Amino acid sequence: CASGPLQNTGELFF.